This T cell receptor (beta chain) derives from a study of identifying expanded T cells in peripheral blood. As to this clone: What it binds is unknown.

Per germline, CDR1 SGHDT and CDR2 YYEEEE. V was cut by 4 bases and J by 4 bases, with 20 bases left in between. CDR3 length: 16 residues. Healthy donors had no documented immune events, such as infections, while sampled. Regarding the study as a whole: Variance in clone template counts between approximately 2-week samples significantly increased with total template count across all healthy donors. Around 1.2 clones differed between technical replicates, versus approximately 17 and 20 over time.

Only in-frame clones appear in the TCRdb table, and some are missing; sequencing was by immunoSEQ multiplex PCR. The table records around 94,000 clones, 70% to 90% of them present only once. The TCR was taken from a person between 18 and 75 years old in good health. The sample was blood. The chain couples TRBV5-6 to TRBJ1-1; tentative D call: TRBD1 (5 bases). Written as DNA, the CDR3 is TGTGCCAGCAGCCTGACGTCGGGGCGCCGGGGCACTGAAGCTTTCTTT. Amino acids: CASSLTSGRRGTEAFF.